The 10 T cell receptor beta chains below all came from one sample that was sequenced in a study of spatial heterogeneity in lung cancer. TCRdb analysed the 5' RACE reads with MiXCR anew, one entry per CDR3 protein. The table lists about 38,000 distinct CDR3 sequences, more than 4.5% of them singletons. This sample's time point: sample taken at primary tumor resection. Sequencing was performed on PBMCs, taken at surgery. Receptors originate from a female donor with early-stage non-small cell lung cancer.

Ten or more counts support this clonotype. The chain couples TRBV12-3 or TRBV12-4 to TRBJ2-3; D ambiguous. Trimming left V 7 bases short and J 5 bases short, with 7 bases between. The CDR3 loop spans 11 amino acids. The CDR3 region is CASTRGDTQYF. CDR3 nucleotide sequence: TGTGCCAGCACCCGAGGAGATACGCAGTATTTT.

This clonotype was counted only a few times. The chain is built from TRBV7-7 and TRBJ2-2; 7 nucleotides line up with TRBD1. CDR1 SSHAT and CDR2 FNYEAQ come from the germline V gene (reference sequence). Germline trimming cut 6 bases from V and 5 bases from J; bases unmatched to any gene: 9. CDR3 length equals 15 residues. CDR3 DNA: TGTGCCAGCAGGGGTGAAGGGGGCCAAACCGGGGAGCTGTTTTTT. Protein: CASRGEGGQTGELFF.

This clonotype appeared many times. V and J are TRBV5-6 and TRBJ1-4; TRBD1 agrees at 7 bases. Germline V gives CDR1 SGHDT, CDR2 YYEEEE. The CDR3 is made up of 14 amino acids. The V segment lost 4 bases and the J segment 8 bases; nucleotides outside the gene matches: 8. CDR3 DNA sequence: TGTGCCAGCAGCCCGACAGGGAGAGAGGAAAAACTGTTTTTT. This translates into CASSPTGREEKLFF.

In this sample, this clonotype turned up many times. This sequence joins TRBV7-2 and TRBJ2-7; the match to TRBD1 covers 9 bases. This CDR3 region has 14 residues. The germline CDR1 and CDR2 sequences are SGHTA and FQGNSA. The J segment lost 8 bases and the V segment lost 4 bases, leaving 9 bases of the junction unmatched. CDR3 in amino acids: CASSSPYGQGQQYF. The CDR3 coding sequence is TGTGCCAGCAGCTCCCCCTATGGACAGGGGCAGCAGTACTTC.

The chain has TRBV12-3 or TRBV12-4 and TRBJ1-1; 7 nucleotides match TRBD1. The CDR3 runs to 12 residues. J gave up 9 bases and V 6 bases, and 7 bases lay outside the gene matches. The CDR3 DNA reads TGTGCCAGCAGACCCCAGGACAGGAAAGCTTTCTTT. Encoded protein: CASRPQDRKAFF.

By its share, this clonotype is medium-sized. Here the CDR3 DNA reads TGTGCCATCAGTAGACCAGGGGGCGGACGAGAGACCCAGTACTTC. Protein: CAISRPGGGRETQYF. V and J are TRBV10-3 and TRBJ2-5; 8 nucleotides agree with TRBD1. This CDR3 has 15 amino acids. CDR1 and CDR2 (germline): ENHRY, SYGVKD. Losses at the gene ends were 5 bases for V and 4 bases for J; bases not matched to a gene: 9.

The sample holds many counts of this clonotype. This chain connects TRBV6-6 to TRBJ1-1; 7 bases line up with TRBD1. CDR1 is MNHNY and CDR2 is SVGAGI in the germline V gene (reference sequence). There are 15 residues in the CDR3. V shed 6 bases and J 7 bases; nucleotides not matched to a gene: 14. The CDR3 DNA sequence: TGTGCCAGCAGCCCTGGACAAGGGGGCTGGGGTGAAGCTTTCTTT. It translates to CASSPGQGGWGEAFF.

This sequence joins TRBV7-3 and TRBJ2-5; D is possibly TRBD2 (6 bases). This CDR3 spans 13 amino acids. Between the trimmed V and J ends, which lost 2 bases and 7 bases, there was a span of 11 bases. Germline V gene lookup returns CDR1 SGHTA and CDR2 FQGTGA. CDR3 sequence (DNA): TGTGCCAGCAGCTTATCGGCGCGGGGGACCCAGTACTTC. Encoded protein: CASSLSARGTQYF.

This clonotype was seen at least ten times. CDR3 region: CASSAGPVAEQYF. In DNA form, the CDR3 reads TGCGCCAGCAGTGCGGGGCCAGTCGCCGAGCAGTACTTC. The rearrangement uses TRBV5-1 and TRBJ2-7; D may be TRBD2 (6 bases). The length of the CDR3 is 13 residues. V was trimmed by 5 bases and J by 6 bases, leaving 15 bases between them. The germline V gene has CDR1 SGHRS and CDR2 YFSETQ. Full variable domain (missing parts from reference TRBV5-1 and TRBJ2-7): KAGVTQTPRYLIKTRGQQVTLSCSPISGHRSVSWYQQTPGQGLQFLFEYFSETQRNKGNFPGRFSGRQFSNSRSEMNVSTLELGDSALYLCASSAGPVAEQYFGPGTRLTVT.

Many counts were recorded for this clonotype. The chain has TRBV5-1 and TRBJ1-2; D gene unclear. This CDR3 region has 14 residues. The V gene lost 0 bases and the J gene lost 1 base, with 7 bases spanning the gap. The germline V gene has CDR1 SGHRS and CDR2 YFSETQ. CDR3 DNA: TGCGCCAGCAGCTTGGTGACTGGTAACTATGGCTACACCTTC. Amino acids: CASSLVTGNYGYTF.